The rows below give T cell receptor beta chains drawn from one sample of a study of blood T cell repertoires in COVID-19. Using immunoSEQ multiplex PCR, the repertoire was profiled, and TCRdb retains in-frame clones only, with some absent. The data show about 230,000 clones, 86% seen once. The specimen was peripheral blood. These receptors all stem from a man between 45 and 60 years old with COVID-19, enrolled during active disease. Both conserved end residues are part of each CDR3. Each record gives: V gene, clone size, J gene, D gene, CDR3 protein, CDR3 DNA. The D gene is left open where the match is weak. Not all rows give a size; the values are once, few, many and, for expanded clones, a class.

TRBV27	NA	TRBJ1-5	NA	CASSLSQGGNQPQHF	TGTGCCAGCAGTTTATCGCAAGGGGGCAATCAGCCCCAGCATTTT
TRBV19	NA	TRBJ1-5	NA	CASRGGDQPQHF	TGTGCCAGTAGAGGGGGGGATCAGCCCCAGCATTTT
TRBV6-6	NA	TRBJ2-3	TRBD1	CATGDSSTDTQYF	TGTGCCACCGGGGACAGCTCCACAGATACGCAGTATTTT
TRBV19	NA	TRBJ2-1	TRBD2	CASRRETVYNEQFF	TGTGCCAGTAGGCGGGAGACAGTTTACAATGAGCAGTTCTTC
TRBV5-1	NA	TRBJ1-2	NA	CASSRSTQVDGYTF	TGCGCCAGCAGCCGCTCCACACAGGTGGATGGCTACACCTTC
TRBV20-1	NA	TRBJ1-3	NA	CSAPTGNTIYF	TGCAGTGCACCGACAGGAAACACCATATATTTT
TRBV19	NA	TRBJ2-1	TRBD2	CASSISGQNYNEQFF	TGTGCCAGTAGTATTAGCGGGCAAAACTACAATGAGCAGTTCTTC
TRBV10-1	NA	TRBJ2-3	TRBD1	CAILEGTGNTDTQYF	TGCGCCATCCTCGAAGGGACAGGTAACACAGATACGCAGTATTTT
TRBV19	NA	TRBJ1-2	NA	CATRLFGYGYTF	TGTGCCACCCGACTTTTCGGCTATGGCTACACCTTC
TRBV4-1	NA	TRBJ2-3	TRBD2	CASSQGGREDTQYF	TGCGCCAGCAGCCAAGGCGGGAGAGAAGATACGCAGTATTTT
TRBV27	NA	TRBJ2-1	TRBD2	CASSLSGTSEQFF	TGTGCCAGCAGTTTATCCGGGACTAGTGAGCAGTTCTTC
TRBV19	NA	TRBJ2-1	TRBD2	CASSRGLAGVGNEQFF	TGTGCCAGTAGTAGGGGACTAGCGGGAGTTGGGAATGAGCAGTTCTTC
TRBV27	NA	TRBJ2-1	TRBD2	CASSPLAGVNEQFF	TGTGCCAGCAGTCCGCTAGCGGGAGTAAATGAGCAGTTCTTC
TRBV9	NA	TRBJ2-3	NA	CASSVGSSADTQYF	TGTGCCAGCAGCGTAGGGAGTAGTGCAGATACGCAGTATTTT
TRBV18	few	TRBJ2-7	TRBD1	CASSDRDYEQYF	TGTGCCAGCTCGGACAGGGACTACGAGCAGTACTTC
TRBV2	few	TRBJ2-3	NA	CASSARTATDTQYF	TGTGCCAGCAGTGCAAGGACAGCAACAGATACGCAGTATTTT
TRBV5-1	once	TRBJ1-2	NA	CASSPHPTEANYGYTF	TGCGCCAGCAGCCCACACCCGACAGAGGCTAACTATGGCTACACCTTC
TRBV28	NA	TRBJ2-4	NA	CASSFRGPGGNIQYF	TGTGCCAGCAGTTTCAGGGGGCCGGGGGGAAACATTCAGTACTTC
TRBV19	NA	TRBJ1-2	TRBD1	CASSTYRDRTPLNYGYTF	TGTGCCAGTAGTACTTACCGGGACAGGACGCCCCTTAACTATGGCTACACCTTC
TRBV5-6	NA	TRBJ2-7	TRBD2	CASSLGLADANVDYEQYF	TGTGCCAGCAGCTTGGGACTAGCGGACGCAAACGTAGACTACGAGCAGTACTTC
TRBV24-1	NA	TRBJ1-5	TRBD1	CATRNDRTGGYNQPQHF	TGTGCCACCAGGAACGATCGGACAGGCGGATACAATCAGCCCCAGCATTTT
TRBV4-2	many	TRBJ1-3	NA	CASSQTRVAGNTIYF	TGTGCCAGCAGCCAAACCAGGGTAGCTGGAAACACCATATATTTT
TRBV7-8	NA	TRBJ2-1	TRBD2	CASSPILRGGYNEQFF	TGTGCCAGCAGCCCTATCCTCCGGGGGGGCTACAATGAGCAGTTCTTC
TRBV7-9	NA	TRBJ2-3	NA	CASSPQGNTQYF	TGTGCCAGCAGCCCTCAGGGAAATACGCAGTATTTT
TRBV2	NA	TRBJ2-3	TRBD2	CASDTGTSGVGAGTQYF	TGTGCCAGCGATACCGGGACTAGCGGGGTAGGGGCGGGGACGCAGTATTTT
TRBV19	NA	TRBJ1-5	NA	CASSIAPGGNQPQHF	TGTGCCAGTAGTATAGCCCCGGGAGGCAATCAGCCCCAGCATTTT
TRBV28	NA	TRBJ2-1	NA	CASSPTLVDNEQFF	TGTGCCAGCAGCCCGACACTGGTTGACAATGAGCAGTTCTTC